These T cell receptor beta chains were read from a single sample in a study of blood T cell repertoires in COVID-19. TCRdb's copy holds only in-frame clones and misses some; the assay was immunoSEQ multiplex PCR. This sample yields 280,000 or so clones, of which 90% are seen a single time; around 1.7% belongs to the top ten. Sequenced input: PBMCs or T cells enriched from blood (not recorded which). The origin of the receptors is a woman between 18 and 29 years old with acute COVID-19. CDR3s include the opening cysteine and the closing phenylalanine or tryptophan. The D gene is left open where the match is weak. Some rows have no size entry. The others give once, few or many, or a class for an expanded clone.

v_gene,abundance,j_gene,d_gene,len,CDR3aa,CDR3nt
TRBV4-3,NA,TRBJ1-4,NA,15,CASSRLTATNEKLFF,TGCGCCAGCAGCCGATTAACAGCAACTAATGAAAAACTGTTTTTT
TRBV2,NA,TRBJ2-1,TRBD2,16,CASLRSSGGRNNEQFF,TGTGCCAGCCTCCGGAGTAGCGGGGGCCGAAACAATGAGCAGTTCTTC
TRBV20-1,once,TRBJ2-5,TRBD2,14,CSASDGGSQETQYF,TGCAGTGCTAGTGACGGCGGGAGTCAAGAGACCCAGTACTTC
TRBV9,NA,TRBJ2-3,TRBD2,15,CASSVGTSGRNTQYF,TGTGCCAGCAGCGTAGGGACTAGCGGGAGAAATACGCAGTATTTT
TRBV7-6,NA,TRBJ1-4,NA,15,CASSLNSQVGEKLFF,TGTGCCAGCAGCTTAAATTCGCAGGTTGGAGAAAAACTGTTTTTT
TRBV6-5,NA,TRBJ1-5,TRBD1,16,CASSSTGARGNQPQHF,TGTGCCAGCAGTTCCACAGGGGCGCGGGGCAATCAGCCCCAGCATTTT
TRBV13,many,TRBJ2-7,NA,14,CASSSRPDRYEQYF,TGTGCCAGCAGCTCTAGACCTGACAGGTACGAGCAGTACTTC
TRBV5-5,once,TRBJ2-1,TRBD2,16,CASSFYRASGTNEQFF,TGTGCCAGCAGCTTTTACCGGGCTAGCGGTACCAATGAGCAGTTCTTC
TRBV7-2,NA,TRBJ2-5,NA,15,CASSLALVFGETQYF,TGTGCCAGCAGCTTAGCTCTAGTTTTTGGGGAGACCCAGTACTTC
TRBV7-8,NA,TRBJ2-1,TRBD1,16,CASSLVPGQGPSEQFF,TGTGCCAGCAGCTTAGTACCGGGACAGGGGCCCAGTGAGCAGTTCTTC
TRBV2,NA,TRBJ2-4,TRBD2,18,CASSRTSGRALAKNIQYF,TGTGCCAGCAGTCGGACTAGCGGGAGGGCCCTAGCCAAAAACATTCAGTACTTC
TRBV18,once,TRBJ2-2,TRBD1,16,CASSHPGQGYTGELFF,TGTGCCAGCTCACACCCGGGACAGGGATACACCGGGGAGCTGTTTTTT
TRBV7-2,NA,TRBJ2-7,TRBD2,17,CASSSPPLAGGSYEQYF,TGTGCCAGCAGCTCCCCTCCCTTAGCGGGAGGCTCCTACGAGCAGTACTTC
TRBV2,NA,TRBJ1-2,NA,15,CASSEYRRANYGYTF,TGTGCCAGCAGTGAGTACAGACGAGCTAACTATGGCTACACCTTC
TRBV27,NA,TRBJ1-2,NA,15,CASSLQSGGVYGYTF,TGTGCCAGCAGCCTACAGTCGGGGGGCGTCTATGGCTACACCTTC
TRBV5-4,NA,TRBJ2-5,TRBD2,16,CASSLGSGSVGETQYF,TGTGCCAGCAGCTTGGGTAGCGGGAGTGTGGGAGAGACCCAGTACTTC
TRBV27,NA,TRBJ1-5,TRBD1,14,CASSLGQGRQPQHF,TGTGCCAGCAGTTTAGGACAGGGACGCCAGCCCCAGCATTTT
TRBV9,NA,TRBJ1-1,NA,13,CASSQTRNTEAFF,TGTGCCAGCAGCCAGACACGGAACACTGAAGCTTTCTTT
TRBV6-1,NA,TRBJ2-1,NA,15,CASSETTGEPNEQFF,TGTGCCAGCAGTGAAACCACGGGAGAACCCAATGAGCAGTTCTTC
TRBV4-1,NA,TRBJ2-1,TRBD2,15,CASSQASGIHNEQFF,TGCGCCAGCAGCCAAGCTAGCGGGATTCACAATGAGCAGTTCTTC
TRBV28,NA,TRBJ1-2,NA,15,CASTAGVRARGGHTF,TGTGCCAGCACTGCCGGGGTGCGGGCCAGAGGTGGCCACACCTTC
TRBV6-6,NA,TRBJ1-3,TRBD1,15,CASSATGGSGNTIYF,TGTGCCAGCAGTGCAACAGGGGGCTCCGGAAACACCATATATTTT
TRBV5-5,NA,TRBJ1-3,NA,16,CASSPEATGSGNTIYF,TGTGCCAGCAGCCCGGAAGCCACAGGCTCTGGAAACACCATATATTTT
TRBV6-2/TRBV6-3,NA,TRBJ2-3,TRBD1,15,CASSPTGTGGDTQYF,TGTGCCAGCAGTCCCACCGGGACAGGGGGAGATACGCAGTATTTT
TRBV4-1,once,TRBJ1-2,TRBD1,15,CASSPSGQGSYGYTF,TGCGCCAGCAGCCCAAGCGGACAGGGATCTTATGGCTACACCTTC
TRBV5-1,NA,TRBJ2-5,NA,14,CASSGGTLGETQYF,TGCGCCAGCAGCGGCGGGACTCTGGGCGAGACCCAGTACTTC
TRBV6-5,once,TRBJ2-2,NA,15,CASSYSGQGIGELFF,TGTGCCAGCAGTTACTCGGGCCAGGGGATCGGGGAGCTGTTTTTT
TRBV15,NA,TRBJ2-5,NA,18,CATSRGEDHGSGQETQYF,TGTGCCACCAGCAGGGGGGAGGACCACGGAAGTGGGCAAGAGACCCAGTACTTC
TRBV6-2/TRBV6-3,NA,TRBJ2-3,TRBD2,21,CACSYGLPLAAWAEGTDTQYF,TGTGCCTGCAGTTACGGCCTGCCACTAGCGGCTTGGGCAGAAGGCACAGATACGCAGTATTTT
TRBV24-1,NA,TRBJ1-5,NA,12,CATSDRDQPQHF,TGTGCCACCAGTGACAGGGATCAGCCCCAGCATTTT
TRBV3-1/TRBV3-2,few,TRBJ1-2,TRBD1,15,CASSHRQGLNYGYTF,TGTGCCAGCAGCCATCGACAGGGGCTAAACTATGGCTACACCTTC
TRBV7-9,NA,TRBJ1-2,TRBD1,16,CASSLGTGGGSYGYTF,TGTGCCAGCAGCTTAGGTACAGGGGGCGGTAGCTATGGCTACACCTTC
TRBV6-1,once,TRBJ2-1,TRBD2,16,CASSEWGLAGGNEQFF,TGTGCCAGCAGTGAATGGGGGTTAGCGGGAGGAAATGAGCAGTTCTTC
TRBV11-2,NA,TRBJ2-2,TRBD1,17,CASSLEGTGWDTGELFF,TGTGCCAGCAGCTTAGAGGGGACAGGGTGGGACACCGGGGAGCTGTTTTTT
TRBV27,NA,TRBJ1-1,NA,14,CASSGPDRTSEAFF,TGTGCCAGCAGTGGACCCGACAGGACAAGTGAAGCTTTCTTT
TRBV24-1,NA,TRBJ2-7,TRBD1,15,CATSDPRQGFYEQYF,TGTGCCACCAGTGATCCCCGACAGGGGTTCTACGAGCAGTACTTC
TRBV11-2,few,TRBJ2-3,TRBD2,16,CASGTDLAEASDTQYF,TGTGCCAGCGGAACAGACCTAGCGGAGGCCTCAGATACGCAGTATTTT
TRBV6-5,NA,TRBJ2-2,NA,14,CASMGLPNTGELFF,TGTGCCAGCATGGGACTTCCGAACACCGGGGAGCTGTTTTTT
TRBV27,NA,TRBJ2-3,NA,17,CASSLVWGASRTDTQYF,TGTGCCAGCAGTTTAGTTTGGGGCGCCTCCAGGACAGATACGCAGTATTTT
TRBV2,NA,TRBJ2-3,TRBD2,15,CASRSGSGRADTQYF,TGTGCCAGCAGATCAGGGAGTGGGAGGGCAGATACGCAGTATTTT
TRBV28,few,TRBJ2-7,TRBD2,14,CASSLVGGPNEQYF,TGTGCCAGCAGTCTGGTGGGAGGGCCTAACGAGCAGTACTTC
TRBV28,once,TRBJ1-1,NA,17,CASSLSGGGAEVTEAFF,TGTGCCAGCAGTTTATCCGGCGGGGGGGCTGAGGTCACTGAAGCTTTCTTT
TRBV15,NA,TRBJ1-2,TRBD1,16,CATSRDSWDRGLGYTF,TGTGCCACCAGCAGAGATAGTTGGGACAGGGGGCTTGGCTACACCTTC
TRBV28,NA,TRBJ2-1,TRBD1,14,CASSLLGGDNEQFF,TGTGCCAGCAGTTTATTAGGGGGCGACAATGAGCAGTTCTTC
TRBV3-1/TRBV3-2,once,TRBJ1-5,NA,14,CASSQGQGNQPQHF,TGTGCCAGCAGCCAAGGACAGGGCAATCAGCCCCAGCATTTT
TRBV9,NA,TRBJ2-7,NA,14,CASSASTSTYEQYF,TGTGCCAGCAGCGCTTCGACTAGTACCTACGAGCAGTACTTC
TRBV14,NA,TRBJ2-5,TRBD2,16,CASSHIPASGQETQYF,TGTGCCAGCAGCCACATCCCCGCTAGCGGCCAAGAGACCCAGTACTTC
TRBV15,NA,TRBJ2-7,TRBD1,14,CATSSGQVPYEQYF,TGTGCCACCAGCAGTGGACAGGTTCCTTACGAGCAGTACTTC
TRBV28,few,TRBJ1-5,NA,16,CASSLWAEVSNQPQHF,TGTGCCAGCAGTTTATGGGCAGAGGTTAGCAATCAGCCCCAGCATTTT
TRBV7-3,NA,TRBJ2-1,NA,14,CASSSMGGYNEQFF,TGTGCCAGCAGCTCGATGGGAGGTTACAATGAGCAGTTCTTC
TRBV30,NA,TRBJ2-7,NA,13,CAWSKQAGDEQYF,TGTGCCTGGAGTAAGCAGGCCGGGGACGAGCAGTACTTC
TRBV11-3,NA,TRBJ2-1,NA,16,CAWWGRGESRRNEQFF,TGTGCCTGGTGGGGCAGGGGAGAGTCCCGGAGGAATGAGCAGTTCTTC
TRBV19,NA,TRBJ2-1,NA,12,CASSIGSREQFF,TGTGCCAGTAGTATTGGCTCCAGGGAGCAGTTCTTC
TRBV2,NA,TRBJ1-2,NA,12,CASSYPSGGYTF,TGTGCCAGCAGTTACCCCTCGGGGGGCTACACCTTC
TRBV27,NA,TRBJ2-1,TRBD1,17,CASSLGSGQAMTGEQFF,TGTGCCAGCAGCCTGGGTTCGGGACAGGCCATGACCGGGGAGCAGTTCTTC
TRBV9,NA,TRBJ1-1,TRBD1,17,CASSEGQGFGLSTEAFF,TGTGCCAGCAGCGAAGGACAGGGGTTTGGGCTGAGCACTGAAGCTTTCTTT
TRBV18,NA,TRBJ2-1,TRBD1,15,CASSPLGQGIPEQFF,TGTGCCAGCTCACCACTAGGACAGGGGATCCCTGAGCAGTTCTTC
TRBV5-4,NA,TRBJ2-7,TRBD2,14,CASSMTGTTYEQYF,TGTGCCAGCAGCATGACCGGGACTACGTACGAGCAGTACTTC
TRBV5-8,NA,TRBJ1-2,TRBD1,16,CASSVRDRGVFYGYTF,TGTGCCAGCAGCGTCCGGGACAGGGGAGTTTTTTATGGCTACACCTTC